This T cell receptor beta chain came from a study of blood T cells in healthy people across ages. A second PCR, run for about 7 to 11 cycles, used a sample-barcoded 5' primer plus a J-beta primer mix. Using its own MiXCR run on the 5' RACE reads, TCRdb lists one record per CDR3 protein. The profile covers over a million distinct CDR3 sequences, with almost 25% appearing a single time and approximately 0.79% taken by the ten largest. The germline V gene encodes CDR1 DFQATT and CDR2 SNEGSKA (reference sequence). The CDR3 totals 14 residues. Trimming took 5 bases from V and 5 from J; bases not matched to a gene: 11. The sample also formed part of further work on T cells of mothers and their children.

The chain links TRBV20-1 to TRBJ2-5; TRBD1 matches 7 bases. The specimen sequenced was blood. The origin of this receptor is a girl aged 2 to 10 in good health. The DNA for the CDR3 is TGCAGTGCTTTGGAAGGGGGCCCAGGGGAGACCCAGTACTTC. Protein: CSALEGGPGETQYF.